This T cell receptor beta chain was observed in a study of shared T cell receptors in the human thymus. The CDR3 spans 12 residues. Germline V CDR1 and CDR2: MDHEN, SYDVKM. Between the trimmed V and J ends, which lost 9 bases and 5 bases, there was a span of 14 bases. Method: immunoSEQ multiplex PCR; TCRdb's copy keeps in-frame clones and lacks some. The data contain about 380,000 clones, just under 95% of them singletons. Sequencing was done on a sample of thymocytes. The receptor comes from a human donor. The rearrangement uses TRBV28 and TRBJ2-7; either TRBD1 or TRBD2 may supply D (5 bases each). The CDR3 DNA sequence: TGTGCCAGAGGAGAGGGGCGGCACGAGCAGTACTTC. Translated: CARGEGRHEQYF.